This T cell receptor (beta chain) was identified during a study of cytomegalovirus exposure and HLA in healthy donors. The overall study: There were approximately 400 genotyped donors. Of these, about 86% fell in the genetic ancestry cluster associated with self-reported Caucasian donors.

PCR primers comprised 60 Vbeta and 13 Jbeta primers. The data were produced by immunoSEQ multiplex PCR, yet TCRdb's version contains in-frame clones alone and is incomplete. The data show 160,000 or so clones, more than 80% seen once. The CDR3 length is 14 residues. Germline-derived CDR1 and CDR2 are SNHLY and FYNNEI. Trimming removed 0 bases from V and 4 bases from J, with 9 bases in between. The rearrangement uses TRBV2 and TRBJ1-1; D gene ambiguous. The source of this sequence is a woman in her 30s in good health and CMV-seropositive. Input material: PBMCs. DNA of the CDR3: TGTGCCAGCAGTGAAGCGCTTGCGGGCACTGAAGCTTTCTTT. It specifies CASSEALAGTEAFF. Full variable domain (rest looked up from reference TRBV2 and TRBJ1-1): EPEVTQTPSHQVTQMGQEVILRCVPISNHLYFYWYRQILGQKVEFLVSFYNNEISEKSEIFDDQFSVERPDGSNFTLKIRSTKLEDSAMYFCASSEALAGTEAFFGQGTRLTVV.